These 29 T cell receptor beta chains originate from one sample sequenced in a study of post-analysis software for immune sequencing data. Study results and limitations: A handful of TRBV segments appeared more often in patients than in controls, and TRBV5-6, TRBV5-1 and TRBV20-1 were among these.

TCR beta cDNA libraries had unique molecular identifiers. TCRdb re-analysed the PCR reads in MiXCR, keeping a single row per CDR3 protein. The table records around 440,000 distinct CDR3 sequences, under 55% of them present only once. These receptors lack a known antigen. The sequencing input was blood. The source of these receptors is a girl aged 5-17 years with multiple sclerosis.

Concerning this clonotype itself: The junction departs from the called germline gene at one end, perhaps through a read error. The chain joins TRBV7-2 to TRBJ1-1, with D maybe TRBD1 (6 bases). CDR1 and CDR2 from the germline V gene are SGHTA and FQGNSA. The CDR3 totals 15 residues. CDR3 sequence (DNA): TGTGCCGGCAGCTTAGAGGGGGGAGGGAACACTAAAGCTTTCTTT. Translation: CAGSLEGGGNTKAFF.

The chain carries TRBV5-1 and TRBJ2-4; the match to TRBD1 covers 9 bases. The DNA matches TRBJ2-7 better at its end, which makes the J call doubtful. The CDR3 covers 15 residues. Germline CDR1 is SGHRS and CDR2 is YFSETQ. The CDR3 region is CASSMTGGISYEQYF. The CDR3 DNA reads TGCGCCAGCAGCATGACAGGGGGGATTTCCTACGAGCAGTACTTC.

V usage is TRBV20-1 and J usage is TRBJ2-1; D remains ambiguous. The ends were cut back, 2 bases at V and 9 bases at J, with 14 bases in the middle. Germline assignment: CDR1 DFQATT and CDR2 SNEGSKA (reference sequence). The CDR3 runs to 13 residues. CDR3 in amino acids: CSARLSRYPEQFF. The CDR3 DNA reads as TGCAGTGCTAGATTGAGTCGGTACCCTGAGCAGTTCTTC.

This chain links TRBV7-2 with TRBJ2-7; the D call may be TRBD1 or TRBD2 (5 bases each). Per germline, CDR1 SGHTA and CDR2 FQGNSA. This CDR3 has 14 amino acids. V was shortened by 3 bases and J by 6 bases, with 15 bases between the two germline ends. In nucleotides, the CDR3 is TGTGCCAGCAGCTTGGGACGGGCTTGGGCCGAGCAGTACTTC. Translation: CASSLGRAWAEQYF.

This clonotype has a handful of counts. The V and J genes are TRBV5-1 and TRBJ2-7, with 8 nucleotides matching TRBD2. V lost 0 bases and J lost 2; bases outside the gene matches: 7. The CDR3 consists of 16 residues. Germline V lookup: CDR1 SGHRS, CDR2 YFSETQ. CDR3 in DNA: TGCGCCAGCAGCTTGGGGAGGACTAGCCGAACCTACGAGCAGTACTTC. This translates into CASSLGRTSRTYEQYF.

This clonotype was recorded once. The chain carries TRBV9 and TRBJ2-7, with TRBD1 as a possible D gene (6 bases). Trimming shortened V by 3 bases and J by 2 bases, and 15 bases separated the two germline ends. Germline CDR1 and CDR2: SGDLS and YYNGEE. This CDR3 has 15 amino acids. CDR3: CASSASGTTAYEQYF. CDR3 nucleotide sequence: TGTGCCAGCAGCGCCTCCGGGACAACGGCCTACGAGCAGTACTTC.

This clonotype was seen a few times. The CDR3 here is CASSPLKETQYF. Written as DNA, the CDR3 is TGTGCCAGCAGTCCCTTAAAAGAGACCCAGTACTTC. The chain links TRBV12-3 or TRBV12-4 to TRBJ2-5; D ambiguous. V was clipped by 5 bases and J by 3 bases, with 7 bases between them. The CDR3 is 12 amino acids.

The CDR3 region is CASRPGTVAYGYTF. CDR3 DNA: TGTGCCAGCAGGCCTGGGACAGTTGCCTATGGCTACACCTTC. This chain links TRBV5-5 with TRBJ1-2; 7 nucleotides align to TRBD1. The V and J ends lost 5 bases and 4 bases, in that order; junction bases with no gene match: 8. Germline values: CDR1 SGHKS, CDR2 YYEKEE (reference sequence). The CDR3 spans 14 residues.

This clonotype was counted only a few times. V usage is TRBV24-1 and J usage is TRBJ2-3; D is tentatively TRBD1 or TRBD2 (5 bases each). Trimming took 8 bases from V and 0 from J, leaving 8 bases between them. This CDR3 is 13 amino acids long. Germline CDR1 reads KGHDR; CDR2 reads SFDVKD. CDR3 residues: CATNEGSTDTQYF. As DNA, the CDR3 is TGTGCCACCAATGAGGGGAGCACAGATACGCAGTATTTT.

The chain joins TRBV27 to TRBJ2-1, with TRBD2 identical over 8 bases. Looked up from germline, CDR1 is MNHEY and CDR2 is SMNVEV (reference sequence). The CDR3 consists of 16 residues. J gave up 8 bases and V 3 bases, and 12 bases lay outside the gene matches. Here the CDR3 DNA reads TGTGCCAGCAGTTTGGGTCTGAGCGGGAGACTCGATGAGCAGTTCTTC. Translation gives CASSLGLSGRLDEQFF.

This clonotype was counted a few times. The chain recombines TRBV12-3 or TRBV12-4 with TRBJ2-6; TRBD1 aligns across 9 bases. The CDR3 length is 18 residues. J gave up 0 bases and V 6 bases, and 9 bases lay outside the gene matches. CDR3 DNA: TGTGCCAGCAGCCCCGGACAGGGGAGGGGCTCTGGGGCCAACGTCCTGACTTTC. This translates into CASSPGQGRGSGANVLTF.

The rearrangement uses TRBV7-9 and TRBJ2-7; weak D call: TRBD2 (6 bases). The CDR3 is 16 residues long. The germline CDR1 and CDR2 sequences are SEHNR and FQNEAQ (reference sequence). The V and J ends lost 1 base and 2 bases respectively, with 15 bases between them. This chain's CDR3 is CASSLEGRQTAYEQYF. The CDR3 bases are TGTGCCAGCAGCTTAGAGGGGAGGCAGACCGCCTACGAGCAGTACTTC. The variable domain in full, completed from reference TRBV7-9 and TRBJ2-7, reads DTGVSQNPRHKITKRGQNVTFRCDPISEHNRLYWYRQTLGQGPEFLTYFQNEAQLEKSRLLSDRFSAERPKGSFSTLEIQRTEQGDSAMYLCASSLEGRQTAYEQYFGPGTRLTVT.

This clonotype showed up just a few times. The chain combines TRBV7-9 with TRBJ1-1, with 9 bases lining up with TRBD1. The CDR3 is made up of 16 amino acids. Germline CDR1 is SEHNR and CDR2 is FQNEAQ (reference sequence). The V segment lost 1 base and the J segment 6 bases; nucleotides outside the gene matches: 9. This CDR3 is CASSLDIMGQGAEAFF. The CDR3 DNA follows: TGTGCCAGCAGCTTAGATATTATGGGACAGGGAGCTGAAGCTTTCTTT. The variable domain in full, with the rest retrieved from reference TRBV7-9 and TRBJ1-1, is DTGVSQNPRHKITKRGQNVTFRCDPISEHNRLYWYRQTLGQGPEFLTYFQNEAQLEKSRLLSDRFSAERPKGSFSTLEIQRTEQGDSAMYLCASSLDIMGQGAEAFFGQGTRLTVV.

The V call is TRBV28, the J call TRBJ1-5; no clear D. Trimming pared 8 bases from V and 0 bases from J, leaving 8 bases between. From germline, CDR1 is MDHEN and CDR2 SYDVKM. The CDR3 spans 13 residues. The CDR3 reads CASGGYSNQPQHF. The CDR3 DNA is TGTGCCAGCGGCGGGTATAGCAATCAGCCCCAGCATTTT.

The CDR3 spells CASSLGWGLAGGGETQYF. The CDR3 DNA reads TGTGCCAGCAGCTTAGGTTGGGGACTAGCGGGAGGGGGGGAGACCCAGTACTTC. The chain is built from TRBV7-2 and TRBJ2-7; 16 nucleotides agree with TRBD2. The J call is uncertain, as TRBJ2-5 better fits the DNA end. The CDR3 covers 18 residues. Germline V gene sequence: CDR1 SGHTA, CDR2 FQGNSA.

There are a few counts of this clonotype. This chain joins TRBV12-3 or TRBV12-4 and TRBJ2-1, with 11 positions matching TRBD2. Trimming removed 4 bases from V and 2 bases from J; junction bases left unmatched: 4. The CDR3 has 16 residues. The CDR3 coding sequence is TGTGCCAGCAGTTCTAGCGGGAGGTCTCCCTACAATGAGCAGTTCTTC. Protein: CASSSSGRSPYNEQFF.

The sample holds a few counts of this clonotype. The V call is TRBV11-1, the J call TRBJ2-3, with TRBD2 identical over 10 bases. CDR1 is SGHAT and CDR2 is FQDESV in the germline V gene (reference sequence). CDR3 length: 17 residues. The V gene end was trimmed by 4 bases and the J gene end by 4 bases; junction bases not matched to a gene: 11. CDR3 protein: CASSYQLAGGSSDTQYF. The CDR3 DNA follows: TGTGCCAGCAGCTACCAATTAGCGGGAGGTTCTTCAGATACGCAGTATTTT. The whole variable domain, filled in from reference TRBV11-1 and TRBJ2-3, reads EAEVAQSPRYKITEKSQAVAFWCDPISGHATLYWYRQILGQGPELLVQFQDESVVDDSQLPKDRFSAERLKGVDSTLKIQPAELGDSAMYLCASSYQLAGGSSDTQYFGPGTRLTVL.

This rearrangement joins TRBV7-2 to TRBJ1-2, with a possible D match to TRBD1 (6 bases). V shed 0 bases and J shed 1 base, with 9 bases lying between them. From germline, CDR1 is SGHTA and CDR2 FQGNSA. The CDR3 has 15 amino acids. The CDR3 loop is CASSLAGGYNYGYTF. For the CDR3, the DNA is TGTGCCAGCAGCTTAGCGGGGGGCTATAACTATGGCTACACCTTC.

This clonotype came up a few times. The rearrangement links TRBV7-2 to TRBJ2-5, with D possibly TRBD1 on 6 matching bases. CDR3 length equals 16 residues. The V end lost 5 bases, the J end lost 0 bases, and 16 bases lay between the germline ends. Germline V gene lookup returns CDR1 SGHTA and CDR2 FQGNSA. This CDR3 reads CASSGQGSTYQETQYF. CDR3 in DNA: TGTGCCAGCAGCGGCCAGGGGTCCACGTACCAAGAGACCCAGTACTTC. Filled out from reference TRBV7-2 and TRBJ2-5, the complete variable domain reads GAGVSQSPSNKVTEKGKDVELRCDPISGHTALYWYRQSLGQGLEFLIYFQGNSAPDKSGLPSDRFSAERTGGSVSTLTIQRTQQEDSAVYLCASSGQGSTYQETQYFGPGTRLLVL.

This rearrangement joins TRBV9 to TRBJ2-2, with D unresolved. The germline V gene encodes CDR1 SGDLS and CDR2 YYNGEE. V was cut by 0 bases and J by 0 bases, with 6 bases left in between. This CDR3 region has 15 residues. The CDR3 DNA reads as TGTGCCAGCAGCGTAGGACTTACGAACACCGGGGAGCTGTTTTTT. As protein: CASSVGLTNTGELFF. Drawing the rest from reference TRBV9 and TRBJ2-2, the complete variable domain is DSGVTQTPKHLITATGQRVTLRCSPRSGDLSVYWYQQSLDQGLQFLIQYYNGEERAKGNILERFSAQQFPDLHSELNLSSLELGDSALYFCASSVGLTNTGELFFGEGSRLTVL.

The chain has TRBV4-2 and TRBJ2-1; D may match TRBD1 or TRBD2 (5 bases each). CDR1 is LGHNA, CDR2 YNFKEQ, per germline. Trimming removed 2 bases from V and 13 bases from J, with 18 bases in between. The CDR3 consists of 14 residues. The CDR3 loop reads CASSQTGAEGTQFF. DNA of the CDR3: TGTGCCAGCAGCCAAACCGGGGCAGAGGGGACCCAGTTCTTC.

CDR3 region: CSVSTGTSGRETQYF. The CDR3 DNA reads TGCAGCGTTTCTACCGGGACTAGCGGGAGAGAGACCCAGTACTTC. The V call is TRBV29-1, the J call TRBJ2-5, with 14 bases identical to TRBD2. The V gene's germline CDR1 is SQVTM and CDR2 ANQGSEA. V dropped 5 bases and J dropped 4; count of bases not matched to a gene: 6. This CDR3 has 15 residues.

The genes are TRBV10-3 and TRBJ2-1, with D perhaps matching TRBD1 (6 bases). V dropped 2 bases and J dropped 5 bases, with 10 bases sitting between them. The germline CDR1 and CDR2 sequences are ENHRY and SYGVKD. There are 14 residues in the CDR3. CDR3 protein: CAISETGQNNEQFF. CDR3 DNA: TGTGCCATCAGTGAGACCGGACAGAACAATGAGCAGTTCTTC.

Comment on this clonotype: Mismatch with germline at one junction end may stem from a read error. The chain joins TRBV20-1 to TRBJ2-7, with 7 bases matching TRBD1. The CDR3 is 15 amino acids. Germline V gene sequence: CDR1 DFQATT, CDR2 SNEGSKA (reference sequence). CDR3 sequence reads: CSATPRGGRSYERYF. CDR3 in DNA: TGCAGTGCTACCCCTCGAGGGGGCAGGTCCTACGAGCGGTACTTC.

The V call is TRBV10-2, the J call TRBJ2-1, with TRBD2 identical over 7 bases. CDR1 and CDR2 from the germline V gene are WSHSY and SAAADI. CDR3 length: 15 amino acids. With 3 bases clipped from V and 5 bases from J, the junction kept 7 bases outside the gene matches. The CDR3 spells CASSESWDYDNEQFF. The CDR3 DNA sequence: TGCGCCAGCAGTGAAAGCTGGGACTACGACAATGAGCAGTTCTTC.

In this sample, this clonotype turned up a few times. The rearrangement joins TRBV29-1 to TRBJ2-3; D not resolved. Trimming left V 0 bases short and J 2 bases short, with 9 bases between. This CDR3 has 14 amino acids. Germline loops: CDR1 SQVTM, CDR2 ANQGSEA. The CDR3 DNA reads as TGCAGCGTTGAAGATTTGGGGATCACAGATACGCAGTATTTT. The encoded protein is CSVEDLGITDTQYF.

This clonotype came up once. This rearrangement joins TRBV7-2 to TRBJ1-4, with TRBD1 as a possible D gene (6 bases). The V and J ends lost 4 bases and 8 bases respectively, with 14 bases between them. Germline assignment: CDR1 SGHTA and CDR2 FQGNSA. This CDR3 has 14 residues. The CDR3 is CASSSGARGEKLFF. DNA for the CDR3: TGTGCCAGCAGCTCGGGGGCGAGAGGGGAAAAACTGTTTTTT.

The table lists this clonotype with a few counts. The chain is built from TRBV6-4 and TRBJ2-7; D gene uncertain. V lost 2 bases to trimming and J lost 6 bases, with 8 bases between them. The CDR3 is 12 amino acids. The V gene's germline CDR1 is MRHNA and CDR2 SNTAGT. The CDR3 DNA reads as TGTGCCAGCAGTGACCGATTGGGCGAGCAGTACTTC. This translates into CASSDRLGEQYF.

This chain links TRBV27 with TRBJ2-5; D possibly uses TRBD1 or TRBD2 (5 bases each). Germline V gives CDR1 MNHEY, CDR2 SMNVEV (reference sequence). CDR3 length: 16 residues. With 5 bases removed from V and 7 bases from J, the gap between germline ends came to 23 bases. This CDR3 reads CASSPTYKGTLGTQYF. The CDR3 nucleotides read TGTGCCAGCAGTCCGACGTATAAGGGGACCTTAGGGACCCAGTACTTC.